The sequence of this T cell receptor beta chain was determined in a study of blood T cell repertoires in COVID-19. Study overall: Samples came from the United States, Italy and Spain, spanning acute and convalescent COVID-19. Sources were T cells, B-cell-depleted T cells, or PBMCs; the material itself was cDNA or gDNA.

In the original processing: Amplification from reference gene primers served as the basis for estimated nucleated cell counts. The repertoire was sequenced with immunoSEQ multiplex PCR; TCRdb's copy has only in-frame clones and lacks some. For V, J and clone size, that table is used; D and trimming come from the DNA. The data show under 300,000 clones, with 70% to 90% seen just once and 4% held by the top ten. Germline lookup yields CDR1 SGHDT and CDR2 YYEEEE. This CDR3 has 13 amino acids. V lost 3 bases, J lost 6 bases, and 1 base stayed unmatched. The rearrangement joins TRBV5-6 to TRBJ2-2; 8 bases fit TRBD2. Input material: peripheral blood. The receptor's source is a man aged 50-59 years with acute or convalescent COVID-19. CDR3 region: CASSWGLAGELFF. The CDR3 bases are TGTGCCAGCAGCTGGGGACTAGCCGGGGAGCTGTTTTTT.